The T cell receptor (beta chain) described here comes from a study of PD-L1 blockade in urothelial cancer. About the research overall: Blood analysis occurred 3 weeks (second dose) and 6 weeks after treatment start.

Whole-study findings and limits: A below-median TCR clonality in blood before treatment predicted better survival.

A word on this clone: What it recognizes is unknown.

V was pared by 0 bases and J by 10 bases, with 3 bases of the junction left unmatched. The CDR3 runs 14 residues. Looked up from germline, CDR1 is SGHNT and CDR2 is YYREEE (reference sequence). Assay used: immunoSEQ multiplex PCR; TCRdb lists only in-frame clones, some missing. The data hold roughly 44,000 clones, with almost 85% observed a single time. The chain couples TRBV5-4 to TRBJ1-6, with 8 bases identical to TRBD1. The sequencing here drew on PBMCs, taken around atezolizumab (anti-PD-L1) treatment. The TCR comes from a man aged 65 to 85 with urothelial cancer. CDR3 sequence reads: CASSLDRGGSPLHF. The CDR3 region has the DNA TGTGCCAGCAGCTTGGACAGGGGGGGATCACCCCTCCACTTT. Filled out from reference TRBV5-4 and TRBJ1-6, the complete variable domain reads ETGVTQSPTHLIKTRGQQVTLRCSSQSGHNTVSWYQQALGQGPQFIFQYYREEENGRGNFPPRFSGLQFPNYSSELNVNALELDDSALYLCASSLDRGGSPLHFGNGTRLTVT.